This TCR beta chain comes out of a study of cytotoxic CD8 clonotypes in ibrutinib-treated CLL. Points from the study as a whole: Rare overall, public clonotypes shrank or held steady under therapy.

Of note for this clone: Its target is not known.

Method: immunoSEQ multiplex PCR; TCRdb's copy keeps in-frame clones and lacks some. The table includes 270,000 or so clones, approximately 76% detected once. The V gene's germline CDR1 is SGHAT and CDR2 FQNNGV. The CDR3 length is 17 residues. V was cut by 2 bases and J by 2 bases, with 19 bases left in between. The material sequenced was PBMCs, taken at disease progression, from a patient treated with ibrutinib. The sequence derives from a human donor with chronic lymphocytic leukemia. The chain combines TRBV11-2 with TRBJ2-7; the D gene could be TRBD1 or TRBD2 (5 bases each). This CDR3 is CASSLSFRGTKTYEQYF. The CDR3 DNA follows: TGTGCCAGCAGCTTATCTTTCCGTGGGACGAAGACCTACGAGCAGTACTTC.